This T cell receptor (beta chain) was identified during a study of human T cells and chemical hapten exposure. From the RACE reads, TCRdb called clonotypes with MiXCR, one entry per CDR3 protein. The sample lists about 97,000 distinct CDR3 sequences; 25% to 30% were seen once. This clonotype was recorded a few times. Its antigen is not known. Described time point: patch test 3, about 24 weeks after DPC sensitization. Treatment indicated: therapeutic diphenylcyclopropenone sensitization with weekly scalp DPC. Donors were 18 to 70-year-old alopecia patients suitable for DPC. Study-wide points: TCRs at a frequency above 1 in 1000 stayed unchanged with DPC sensitization.

V was clipped by 1 base and J by 2 bases, with 13 bases between them. CDR1 and CDR2 from the germline V gene are SGHRS and YFSETQ. This CDR3 has 16 residues. This receptor was obtained from a man aged 35-49 years with alopecia areata. Some clones in this sample may be carry-over from other donors' samples. The chain recombines TRBV5-1 with TRBJ2-1; possibly TRBD1 for D (6 bases). Sequenced here: whole blood, sampled in connection with sensitization to the hapten diphenylcyclopropenone (DPC). CDR3 loop: CASSLLASGAYNEQFF. Here the CDR3 DNA reads TGCGCCAGCAGCTTGCTAGCTTCAGGGGCCTACAATGAGCAGTTCTTC.